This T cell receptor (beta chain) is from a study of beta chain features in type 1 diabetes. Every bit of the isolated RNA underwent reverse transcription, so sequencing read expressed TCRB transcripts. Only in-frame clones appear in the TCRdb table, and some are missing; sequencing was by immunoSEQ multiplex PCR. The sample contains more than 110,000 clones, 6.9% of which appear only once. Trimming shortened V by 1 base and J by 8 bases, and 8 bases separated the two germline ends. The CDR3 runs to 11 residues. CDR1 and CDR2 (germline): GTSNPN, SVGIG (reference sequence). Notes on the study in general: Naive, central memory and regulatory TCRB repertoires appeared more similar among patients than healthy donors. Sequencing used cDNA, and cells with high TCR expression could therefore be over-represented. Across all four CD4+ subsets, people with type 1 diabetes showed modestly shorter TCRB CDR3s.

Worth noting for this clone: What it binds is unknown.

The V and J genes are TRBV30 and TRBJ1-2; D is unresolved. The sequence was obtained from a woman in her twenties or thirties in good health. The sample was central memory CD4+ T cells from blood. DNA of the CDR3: TGTGCCTGGAGTGGAGGGTTGGGCTACACCTTC. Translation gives CAWSGGLGYTF.